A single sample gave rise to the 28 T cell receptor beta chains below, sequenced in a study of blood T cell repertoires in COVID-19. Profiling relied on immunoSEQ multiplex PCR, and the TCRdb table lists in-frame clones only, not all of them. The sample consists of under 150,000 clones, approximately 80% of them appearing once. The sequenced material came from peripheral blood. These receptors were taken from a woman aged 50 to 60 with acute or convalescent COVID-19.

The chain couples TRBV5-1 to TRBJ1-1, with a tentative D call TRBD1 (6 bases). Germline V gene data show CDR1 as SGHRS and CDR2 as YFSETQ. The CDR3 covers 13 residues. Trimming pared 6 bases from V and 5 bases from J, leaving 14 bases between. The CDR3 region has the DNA TGCGCCAGCAAGGGGCAGGGGAATACTGAAGCTTTCTTT. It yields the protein CASKGQGNTEAFF.

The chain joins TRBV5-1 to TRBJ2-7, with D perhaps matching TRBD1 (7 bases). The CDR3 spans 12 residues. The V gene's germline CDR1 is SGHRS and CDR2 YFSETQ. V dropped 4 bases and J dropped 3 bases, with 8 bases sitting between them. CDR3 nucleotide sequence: TGCGCCAGCAGCCAGGGGGGCTACGAGCAGTACTTC. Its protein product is CASSQGGYEQYF.

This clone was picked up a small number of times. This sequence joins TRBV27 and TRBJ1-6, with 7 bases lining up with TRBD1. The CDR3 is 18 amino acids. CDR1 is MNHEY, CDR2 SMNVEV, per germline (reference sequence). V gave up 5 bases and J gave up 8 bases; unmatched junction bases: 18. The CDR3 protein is CASSGVWGPRQGDSPLHF. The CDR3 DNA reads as TGTGCCAGCAGTGGTGTCTGGGGGCCTCGCCAGGGGGATTCACCCCTCCACTTT.

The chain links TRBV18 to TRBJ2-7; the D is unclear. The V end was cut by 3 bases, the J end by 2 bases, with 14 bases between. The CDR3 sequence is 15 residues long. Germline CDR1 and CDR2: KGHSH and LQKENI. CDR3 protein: CASSPGSRDPYEQYF. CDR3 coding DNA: TGTGCCAGCTCACCGGGTAGCAGAGACCCCTACGAGCAGTACTTC.

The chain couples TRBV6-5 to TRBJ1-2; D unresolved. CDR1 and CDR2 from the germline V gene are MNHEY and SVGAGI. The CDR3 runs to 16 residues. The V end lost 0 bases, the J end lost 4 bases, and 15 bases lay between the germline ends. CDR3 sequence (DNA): TGTGCCAGCAGTTACTCGGAGGCACATGGAAGCTATGGCTACACCTTC. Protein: CASSYSEAHGSYGYTF.

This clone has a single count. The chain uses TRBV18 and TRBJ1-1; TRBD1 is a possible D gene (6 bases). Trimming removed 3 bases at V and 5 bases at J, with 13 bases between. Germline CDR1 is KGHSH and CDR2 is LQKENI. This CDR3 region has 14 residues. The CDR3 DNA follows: TGTGCCAGCTCACCTACAGGGTTAGGAACTGAAGCTTTCTTT. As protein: CASSPTGLGTEAFF.

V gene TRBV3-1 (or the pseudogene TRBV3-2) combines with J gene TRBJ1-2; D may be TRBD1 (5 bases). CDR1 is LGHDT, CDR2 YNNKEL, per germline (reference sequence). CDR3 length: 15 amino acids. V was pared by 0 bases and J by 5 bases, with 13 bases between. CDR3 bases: TGTGCCAGCAGCCAAGACGGTGGGGCCTTTTATGGCTACACCTTC. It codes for CASSQDGGAFYGYTF.

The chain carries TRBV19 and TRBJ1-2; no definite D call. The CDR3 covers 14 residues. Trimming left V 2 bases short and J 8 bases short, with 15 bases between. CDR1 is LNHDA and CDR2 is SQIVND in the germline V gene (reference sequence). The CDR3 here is CASSINSEDGGYTF. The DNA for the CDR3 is TGTGCCAGTAGTATAAATTCGGAGGATGGGGGCTACACCTTC.

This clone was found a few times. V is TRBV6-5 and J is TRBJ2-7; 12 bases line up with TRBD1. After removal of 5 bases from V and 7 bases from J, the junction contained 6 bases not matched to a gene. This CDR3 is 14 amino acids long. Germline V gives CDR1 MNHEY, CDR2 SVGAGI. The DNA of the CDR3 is TGTGCCAGCAGTCCCGGGACAGGGGGCGGAGAGCAGTACTTC. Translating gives CASSPGTGGGEQYF.

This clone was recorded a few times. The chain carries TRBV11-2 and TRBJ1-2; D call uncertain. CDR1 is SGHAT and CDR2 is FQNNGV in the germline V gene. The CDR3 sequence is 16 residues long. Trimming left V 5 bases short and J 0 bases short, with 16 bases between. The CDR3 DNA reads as TGTGCCAGCAGCCAGACTAGGTCTCATTCTAACTATGGCTACACCTTC. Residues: CASSQTRSHSNYGYTF.

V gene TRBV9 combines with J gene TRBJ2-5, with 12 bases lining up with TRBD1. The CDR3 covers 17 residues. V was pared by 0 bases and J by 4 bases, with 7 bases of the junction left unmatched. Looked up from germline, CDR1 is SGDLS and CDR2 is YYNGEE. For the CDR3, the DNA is TGTGCCAGCAGCGTAGGTTTGGGACAGGGGGCGCGAGAGACCCAGTACTTC. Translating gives CASSVGLGQGARETQYF.

CDR3 sequence (DNA): TGTGCCAGCAGGGGGCAGAGGACTAGCGGGGGTCCCAACGAGCAGTACTTC. Translating it yields CASRGQRTSGGPNEQYF. The chain links TRBV3-1 (or the pseudogene TRBV3-2) to TRBJ2-7; 13 nucleotides align to TRBD2. Germline values: CDR1 LGHDT, CDR2 YNNKEL (reference sequence). This CDR3 is 17 amino acids long. The V and J ends lost 6 bases and 5 bases, in that order; junction bases with no gene match: 13.

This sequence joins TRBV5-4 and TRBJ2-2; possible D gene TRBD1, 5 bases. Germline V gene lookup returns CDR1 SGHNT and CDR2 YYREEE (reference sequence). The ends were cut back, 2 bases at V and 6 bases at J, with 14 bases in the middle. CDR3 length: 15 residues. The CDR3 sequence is CASSFQGRISGELFF. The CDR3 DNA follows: TGTGCCAGCAGCTTTCAGGGCAGGATCTCCGGGGAGCTGTTTTTT.

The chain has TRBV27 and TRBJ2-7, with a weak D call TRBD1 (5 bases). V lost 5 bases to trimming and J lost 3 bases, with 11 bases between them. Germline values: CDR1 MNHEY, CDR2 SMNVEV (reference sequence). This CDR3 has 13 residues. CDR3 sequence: CASSPATVYEQYF. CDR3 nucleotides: TGTGCCAGCAGTCCGGCGACAGTCTACGAGCAGTACTTC.

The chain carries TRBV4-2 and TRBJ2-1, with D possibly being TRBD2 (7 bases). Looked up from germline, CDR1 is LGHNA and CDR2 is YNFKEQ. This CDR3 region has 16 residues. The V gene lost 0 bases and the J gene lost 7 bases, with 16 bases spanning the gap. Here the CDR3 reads CASSQDGGGPANEQFF. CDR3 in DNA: TGTGCCAGCAGCCAAGATGGGGGGGGGCCGGCGAATGAGCAGTTCTTC.

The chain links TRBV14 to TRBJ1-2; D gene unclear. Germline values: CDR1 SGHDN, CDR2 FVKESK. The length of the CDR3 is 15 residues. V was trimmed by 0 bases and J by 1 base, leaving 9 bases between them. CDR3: CASSQDARVNYGYTF. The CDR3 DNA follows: TGTGCCAGCAGCCAAGATGCGAGAGTTAACTATGGCTACACCTTC. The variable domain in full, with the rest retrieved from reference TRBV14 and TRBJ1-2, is EAGVTQFPSHSVIEKGQTVTLRCDPISGHDNLYWYRRVMGKEIKFLLHFVKESKQDESGMPNNRFLAERTGGTYSTLKVQPAELEDSGVYFCASSQDARVNYGYTFGSGTRLTVV.

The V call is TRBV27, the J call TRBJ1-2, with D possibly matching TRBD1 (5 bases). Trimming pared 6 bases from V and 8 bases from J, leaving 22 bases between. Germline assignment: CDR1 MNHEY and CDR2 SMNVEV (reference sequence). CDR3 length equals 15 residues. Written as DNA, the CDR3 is TGTGCCAGCAGGTCCCTGGGGGAGGGTGAAGCCGGCTACACCTTC. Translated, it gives CASRSLGEGEAGYTF.

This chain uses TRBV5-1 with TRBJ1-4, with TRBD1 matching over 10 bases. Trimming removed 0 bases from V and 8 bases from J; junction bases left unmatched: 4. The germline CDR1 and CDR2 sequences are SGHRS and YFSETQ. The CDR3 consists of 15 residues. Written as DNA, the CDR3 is TGCGCCAGCAGCTTGGGGGGGACAGGGGCCGAAAAACTGTTTTTT. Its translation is CASSLGGTGAEKLFF.

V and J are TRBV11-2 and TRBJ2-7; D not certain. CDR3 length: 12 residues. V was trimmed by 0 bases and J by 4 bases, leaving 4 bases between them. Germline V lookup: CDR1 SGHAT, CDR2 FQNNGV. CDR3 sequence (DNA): TGTGCCAGCAGCTTAGATCGGTACGAGCAGTACTTC. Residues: CASSLDRYEQYF.

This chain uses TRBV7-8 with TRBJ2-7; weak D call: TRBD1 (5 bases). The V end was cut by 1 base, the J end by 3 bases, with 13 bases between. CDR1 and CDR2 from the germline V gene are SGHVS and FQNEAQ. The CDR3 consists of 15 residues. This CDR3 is CASSLVQGVGYEQYF. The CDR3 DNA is TGTGCCAGCAGCTTAGTACAAGGGGTGGGCTACGAGCAGTACTTC. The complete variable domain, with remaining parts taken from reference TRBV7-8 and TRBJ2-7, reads GAGVSQSPRYKVAKRGQDVALRCDPISGHVSLFWYQQALGQGPEFLTYFQNEAQLDKSGLPSDRFFAERPEGSVSTLKIQRTQQEDSAVYLCASSLVQGVGYEQYFGPGTRLTVT.

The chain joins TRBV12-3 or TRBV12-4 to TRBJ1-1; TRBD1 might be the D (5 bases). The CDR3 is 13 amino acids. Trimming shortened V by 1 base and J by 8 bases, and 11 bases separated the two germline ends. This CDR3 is CASSLVGPGEAFF. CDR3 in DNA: TGTGCCAGCAGTTTAGTTGGGCCAGGGGAAGCTTTCTTT.

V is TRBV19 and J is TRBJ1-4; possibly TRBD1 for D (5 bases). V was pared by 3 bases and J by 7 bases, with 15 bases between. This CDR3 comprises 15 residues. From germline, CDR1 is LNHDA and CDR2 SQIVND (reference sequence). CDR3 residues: CASSMGRGGVEKLFF. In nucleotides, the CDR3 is TGTGCCAGTAGTATGGGCCGGGGGGGTGTTGAAAAACTGTTTTTT.

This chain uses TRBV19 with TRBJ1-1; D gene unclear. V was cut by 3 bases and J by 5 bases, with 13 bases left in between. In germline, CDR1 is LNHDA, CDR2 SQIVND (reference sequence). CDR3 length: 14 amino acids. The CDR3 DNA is TGTGCCAGTAGTATCGTTTTGACGGGAACTGAAGCTTTCTTT. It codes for CASSIVLTGTEAFF.

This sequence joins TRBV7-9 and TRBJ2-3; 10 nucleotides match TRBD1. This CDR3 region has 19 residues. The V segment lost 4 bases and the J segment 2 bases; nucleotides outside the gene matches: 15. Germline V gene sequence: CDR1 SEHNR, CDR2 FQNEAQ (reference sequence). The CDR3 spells CASSSVFRGTGDYTDTQYF. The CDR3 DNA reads TGTGCCAGCAGCTCCGTATTTAGAGGGACAGGGGACTACACAGATACGCAGTATTTT.

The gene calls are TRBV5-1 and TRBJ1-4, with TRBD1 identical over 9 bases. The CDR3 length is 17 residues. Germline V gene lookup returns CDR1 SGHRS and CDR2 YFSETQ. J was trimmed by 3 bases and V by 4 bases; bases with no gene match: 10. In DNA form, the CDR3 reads TGCGCCAGCAGCGACCTCCGGGACAGGGCCGCTAATGAAAAACTGTTTTTT. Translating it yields CASSDLRDRAANEKLFF. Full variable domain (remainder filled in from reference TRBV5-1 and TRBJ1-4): KAGVTQTPRYLIKTRGQQVTLSCSPISGHRSVSWYQQTPGQGLQFLFEYFSETQRNKGNFPGRFSGRQFSNSRSEMNVSTLELGDSALYLCASSDLRDRAANEKLFFGSGTQLSVL.

CDR3 in amino acids: CASSLSGSAGQETQYF. The CDR3 coding sequence is TGTGCCAGCAGCTTATCCGGTAGTGCGGGCCAAGAGACCCAGTACTTC. The V and J genes are TRBV7-3 and TRBJ2-5; tentative D call: TRBD2 (5 bases). Germline CDR1 and CDR2: SGHTA and FQGTGA. The V gene lost 2 bases and the J gene lost 1 base, with 14 bases spanning the gap. This CDR3 spans 16 amino acids.

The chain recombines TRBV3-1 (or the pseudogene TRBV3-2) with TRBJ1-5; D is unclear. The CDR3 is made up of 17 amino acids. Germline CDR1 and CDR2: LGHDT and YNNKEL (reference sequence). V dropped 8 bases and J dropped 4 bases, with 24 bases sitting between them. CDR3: CASGRATSRRGNQPQHF. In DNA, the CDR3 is TGTGCCAGCGGGCGGGCAACATCCAGAAGAGGAAATCAGCCCCAGCATTTT.

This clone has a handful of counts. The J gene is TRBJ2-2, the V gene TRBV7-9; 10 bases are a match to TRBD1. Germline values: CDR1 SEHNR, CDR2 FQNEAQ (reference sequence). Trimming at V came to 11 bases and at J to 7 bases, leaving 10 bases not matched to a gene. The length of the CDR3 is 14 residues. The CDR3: CARAGTGAIGELFF. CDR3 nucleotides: TGTGCCCGTGCAGGGACAGGGGCGATCGGGGAGCTGTTTTTT.